These T cell receptor beta chains were read from a single sample in a study of CXCR3-negative and CXCR3-positive naive CD8 T cells. TCRdb reanalyzed the 5' RACE reads, giving one entry per CDR3 protein sequence and no DNA. The table lists about 63,000 distinct CDR3 sequences. The sample was naive CXCR3+ CD8+ T cells from blood. These receptors originate from a human donor in good health. Some clones in this sample may be carry-over from other donors' samples. CDR3s include the opening cysteine and the closing phenylalanine or tryptophan. Rows give clone size only sometimes, using once, few, many, or a class for an expanded clone.

cdr3_aa	clone_size	v_call	j_call
CSDTGGNYNEQFF	-	TRBV29-1	TRBJ2-1
CSARDSFRDTTYEQYF	-	TRBV20-1	TRBJ2-7
CASSWTGTNNEQFF	-	TRBV12-3/TRBV12-4	TRBJ2-1
CASSAGSGPNEQFF	-	TRBV11-3	TRBJ2-1
CASSFVGQANQHQHF	-	TRBV27	TRBJ1-5
CASSERQASYEQYF	-	TRBV2	TRBJ2-7
CASRDRAGVHNEQFF	-	TRBV7-9	TRBJ2-1
CASSFPGTGGSGANVLTF	-	TRBV7-8	TRBJ2-6
CASSLLEGVADTQYF	-	TRBV28	TRBJ2-3
CASSTGTGSYEQYF	medium-sized	TRBV7-8	TRBJ2-7
CASSPSLEQYF	-	TRBV7-8	TRBJ2-7
CASSPGGGLYGELFF	-	TRBV5-4	TRBJ2-2
CASSLSTSGNNEQFF	-	TRBV28	TRBJ2-1
CASSFPGLTYEQYF	-	TRBV28	TRBJ2-7
CASSLGLAGGGEQFF	-	TRBV13	TRBJ2-1
CASSRDRGRAYEQYF	-	TRBV2	TRBJ2-7
CASSQDPESGPTYQETQYF	-	TRBV3-1	TRBJ2-5
CASSPRTEPSYNEQFF	-	TRBV14	TRBJ2-1
CASSPHRAGNQPQHF	-	TRBV7-2	TRBJ1-5
CASSQDWQSYEQYF	-	TRBV14	TRBJ2-7
CASSEGQGGDEQFF	-	TRBV6-4	TRBJ2-1
CATSTGLADEQYF	-	TRBV15	TRBJ2-7
CSGVRSDTGELFF	-	TRBV20-1	TRBJ2-2
CASRTSDSWNEQFF	-	TRBV2	TRBJ2-1
CASSLLPDEQFF	-	TRBV19	TRBJ2-1
CASDLGGSSYEQYF	-	TRBV5-1	TRBJ2-7
CASSFRGLVSGELFF	-	TRBV28	TRBJ2-2
CASSVGQNIDYEQYF	-	TRBV9	TRBJ2-7
CATSAGTSGIYSDNEQFF	-	TRBV24-1	TRBJ2-1
CASSLAPVNIQYF	-	TRBV12-3/TRBV12-4	TRBJ2-4
CAISESDSYEQYF	-	TRBV10-3	TRBJ2-7
CASSYTIEGNTEAFF	-	TRBV6-2/TRBV6-3	TRBJ1-1
CTSSQVRGSYEQYF	-	TRBV1	TRBJ2-7
CASSPFSSDTQYF	-	TRBV7-3	TRBJ2-3
CSIATQGTLTGELFF	-	TRBV29-1	TRBJ2-2